This T cell receptor (beta chain) was identified in a study of radiotherapy plus CTLA-4 blockade in lung cancer. Overall study: Objective responses arose in approximately 17% of patients, and 25% to 40% experienced disease control. General study findings and limits: Reported findings show early blood T cell clone dynamics, with interferon-beta, best predicted response. Blood TCR clones of tumor origin expanded after radiotherapy plus ipilimumab.

The CDR3 spans 14 residues. Germline V gene lookup returns CDR1 MNHNS and CDR2 SASEGT. V was clipped by 7 bases and J by 4 bases, with 16 bases between them. Patients with chemo-refractory metastatic non-small-cell lung cancer received focal radiation plus CTLA-4 blockade with ipilimumab. Note on this clone: Its specificity is unknown.

Here immunoSEQ multiplex PCR was the method, and the copy in TCRdb shows in-frame clones only, minus some. The sample contains roughly 50,000 clones, roughly 81% of which appear only once. The chain recombines TRBV6-1 with TRBJ1-2; no reliable D call. This sequence originates from a human donor with non-small cell lung cancer whose response to radiotherapy plus ipilimumab could not be evaluated. Source: peripheral blood, taken from a patient treated with radiotherapy plus ipilimumab. This chain's CDR3 is CASIYRGWGYGYTF. CDR3 DNA sequence: TGTGCCAGCATCTACCGAGGGTGGGGCTATGGCTACACCTTC.